This T cell receptor beta chain was identified in a study of T-cell memory formation after mild COVID-19. Study-wide context: TCR clusters were largely donor specific.

TCRdb reprocessed the 5' RACE reads via MiXCR and lists one record per CDR3 protein. Here the sample spans about 130,000 distinct CDR3 sequences, about 18% being singletons. Overall study results and limits: Pre-infection memory contained some responding clones, which suggested that cross-reactive memory had joined.

CDR3 size: 17 residues. Germline V gene lookup returns CDR1 MDHEN and CDR2 SYDVKM. V trimming: 3 bases; J trimming: 2 bases; junction bases outside the gene matches: 8. A remark on this clonotype: Its specificity is not known.

The source is a man aged 18 to 35 who had mild COVID-19 (a few samples of this study predate the infection). Cell type and time point are not known. The sample comprised PBMCs or a T cell subset sorted from them (not recorded which). The genes are TRBV28 and TRBJ2-5; the match to TRBD1 covers 11 bases. CDR3 bases: TGTGCCAGCAGTTTTTACGGACAGGGGGCAGTACAAGAGACCCAGTACTTC. This sequence encodes CASSFYGQGAVQETQYF.